This TCR beta chain came from a study of CD8+CD57+ T cells in acquired aplastic anemia (dated by TCRdb to between 2017 and 2018). Notes on the research overall: DNA extracted from sorted CD4+ and CD8+ cells had a mean of approximately 3.4 ug, with a range of about 0.18 to 27.4 ug. CD8+CD57+ expansion was defined as frequency above the mean frequency observed in healthy subjects. What the authors observed across the whole study: Some 30 CD8+ CDR3 sequences were found to be shared between patients and controls, but these sequences appeared to be highly expressed in patients and within the immunodominant clones of the patients. CD8+ Simpson's diversity did not differ significantly between patients and healthy controls (P=0.060).

Profiling of TCR beta VDJ combinations and CDR3 sequences used genomic DNA as the template. TCR repertoire sequencing was run on an Illumina HiSeq 2000. Under the source paper's analysis protocol: Repertoire assessment relied on Simpson's diversity index, CDR3 size and DJ length profiles, and TRBV/TRBJ rearrangement plots. The most abundant DNA sequence in the deep sequencing data was taken as the immunodominant clone. CDR3 amino acid sequences were checked for sharing between subjects and were compared against published repertoires and the VDJdb database. Using fastp at Q25 and MiXCR, TCRdb reprocessed the public reads and kept productive beta chains. CDR3 protein duplicates are merged, each entry listing the most common genes and DNA. What appears here as the V and J calls and clone size reflects TCRdb's work, not the paper's. The sample includes about 180,000 distinct CDR3 sequences, with 45% to 60% observed a single time. The ten top clones hold 10% to 15% of the sample.

Deletion took 2 bases off V and 8 bases off J, with a span of 18 bases between the germline ends. As encoded in the germline V gene (reference sequence), CDR1 is DFQATT while CDR2 is SNEGSKA. The CDR3 holds 14 amino acids from the cysteine to the phenylalanine. Only CDR3 DNA remains: 42 bases, in frame from the first base. A note on this clonotype: Its antigen is still unknown. Base qualities are not recorded, but no much larger clone differs from it by a single base.

Flow cytometry had shown CD8+CD57+ cell expansion in the patients selected for sequencing. Severe acquired aplastic anemia was diagnosed in all patients according to International Study of Aplastic Anemia and Agranulocytosis and Camitta criteria. At the time blood was sampled, none of the patients had received any therapy. The study deep-sequenced TCR repertoires of sorted CD4+ and CD8+ blood T cells from severe aplastic anemia patients and healthy subjects. Patients were enrolled in the USA under clinicaltrials.gov protocols 00001620, 01623167, 00001397, 00071045, 00081523 and 00961064. Ficoll-Paque density gradient centrifugation was used to isolate peripheral blood mononuclear cells. Before DNA was extracted, CD4+ and CD8+ T cells were sorted using either FACS or magnetic beads.

Specimen: sorted CD4+, CD8+, or CD8+CD57+ T cells (not recorded which) from PBMCs. The sequence derives from a human donor with aplastic anemia. Here the chain combines TRBV20-1 and TRBJ1-2, and the D gene may be TRBD1, 5 bases matching. The DNA reads as follows: TGCAGTGCTAGAAGGGGTTCACGAAACCCAGGCTACACCTTC. Its protein reads: CSARRGSRNPGYTF.